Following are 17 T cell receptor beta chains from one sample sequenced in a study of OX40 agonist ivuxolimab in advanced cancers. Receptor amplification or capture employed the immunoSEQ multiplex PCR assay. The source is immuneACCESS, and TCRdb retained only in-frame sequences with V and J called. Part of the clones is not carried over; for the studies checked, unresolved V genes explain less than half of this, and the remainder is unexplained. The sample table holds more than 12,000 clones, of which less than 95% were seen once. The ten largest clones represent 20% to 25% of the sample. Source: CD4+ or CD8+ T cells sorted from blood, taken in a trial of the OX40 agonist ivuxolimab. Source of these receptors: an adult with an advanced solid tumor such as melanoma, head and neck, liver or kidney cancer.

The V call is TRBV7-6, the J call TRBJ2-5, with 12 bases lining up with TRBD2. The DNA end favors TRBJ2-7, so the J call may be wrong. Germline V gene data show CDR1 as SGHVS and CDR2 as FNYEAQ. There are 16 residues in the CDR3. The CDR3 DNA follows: TGTGCCAGCAGCTCCGAGCCTAGCGGGGGGGCCTACGAGCAGTACTTC. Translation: CASSSEPSGGAYEQYF.

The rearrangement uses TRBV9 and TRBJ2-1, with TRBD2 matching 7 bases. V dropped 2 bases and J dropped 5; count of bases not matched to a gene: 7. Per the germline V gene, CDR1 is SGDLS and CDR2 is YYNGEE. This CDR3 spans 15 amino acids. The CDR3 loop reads CASSVVLGLDNEQFF. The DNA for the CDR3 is TGTGCCAGCAGCGTCGTCCTTGGACTAGACAATGAGCAGTTCTTC. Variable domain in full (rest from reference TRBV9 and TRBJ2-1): DSGVTQTPKHLITATGQRVTLRCSPRSGDLSVYWYQQSLDQGLQFLIQYYNGEERAKGNILERFSAQQFPDLHSELNLSSLELGDSALYFCASSVVLGLDNEQFFGPGTRLTVL.

The CDR3 loop reads CSVEGNPFLGDYGYTF. The CDR3 DNA follows: TGCAGCGTTGAAGGAAACCCCTTTTTAGGGGACTATGGCTACACCTTC. The chain links TRBV29-1 to TRBJ1-2; TRBD1 might be the D (5 bases). CDR3 length equals 16 residues. The germline gives CDR1 SQVTM, CDR2 ANQGSEA. V lost 1 base to trimming and J lost 3 bases, with 18 bases between them.

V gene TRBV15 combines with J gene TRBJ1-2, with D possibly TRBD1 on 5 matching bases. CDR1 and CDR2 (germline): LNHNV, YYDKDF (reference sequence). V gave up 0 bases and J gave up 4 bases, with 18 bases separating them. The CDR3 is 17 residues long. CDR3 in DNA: TGTGCCACCAGCAGAGAGGGACGGGGGACGGACGGCTATGGCTACACCTTC. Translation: CATSREGRGTDGYGYTF.

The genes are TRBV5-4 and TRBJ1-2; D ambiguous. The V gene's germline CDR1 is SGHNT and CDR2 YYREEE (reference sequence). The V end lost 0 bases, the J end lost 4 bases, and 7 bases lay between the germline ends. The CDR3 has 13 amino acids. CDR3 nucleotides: TGTGCCAGCAGCTTGGAGGTCAGCTATGGCTACACCTTC. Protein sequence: CASSLEVSYGYTF.

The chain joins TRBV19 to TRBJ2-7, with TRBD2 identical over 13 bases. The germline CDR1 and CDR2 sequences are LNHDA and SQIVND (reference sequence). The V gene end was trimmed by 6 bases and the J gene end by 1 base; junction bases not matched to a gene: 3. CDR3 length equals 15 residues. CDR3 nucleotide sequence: TGTGCCAGTAGCGAGGGACTAGCGGGGTCCTACGAGCAGTACTTC. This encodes CASSEGLAGSYEQYF.

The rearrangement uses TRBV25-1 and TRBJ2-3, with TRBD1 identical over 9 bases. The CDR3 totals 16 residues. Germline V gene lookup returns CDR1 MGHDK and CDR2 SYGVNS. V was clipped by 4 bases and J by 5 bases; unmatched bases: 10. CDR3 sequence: CASSVPQGAHGDTQYF. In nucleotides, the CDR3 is TGTGCCAGCAGTGTCCCACAGGGGGCGCATGGAGATACGCAGTATTTT.

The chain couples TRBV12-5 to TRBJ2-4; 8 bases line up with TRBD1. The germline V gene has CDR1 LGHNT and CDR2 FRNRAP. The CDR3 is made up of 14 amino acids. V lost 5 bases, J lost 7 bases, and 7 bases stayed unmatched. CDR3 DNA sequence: TGTGCTAGTGGTCACGGACAGGGCTGGAACATTCAGTACTTC. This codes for CASGHGQGWNIQYF.

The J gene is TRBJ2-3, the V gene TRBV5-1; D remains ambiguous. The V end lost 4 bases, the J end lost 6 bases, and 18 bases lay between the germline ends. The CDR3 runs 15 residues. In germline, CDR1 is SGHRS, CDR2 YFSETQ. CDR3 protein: CASSADPLGADTQYF. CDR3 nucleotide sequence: TGCGCCAGCAGCGCTGACCCTTTAGGAGCGGATACGCAGTATTTT.

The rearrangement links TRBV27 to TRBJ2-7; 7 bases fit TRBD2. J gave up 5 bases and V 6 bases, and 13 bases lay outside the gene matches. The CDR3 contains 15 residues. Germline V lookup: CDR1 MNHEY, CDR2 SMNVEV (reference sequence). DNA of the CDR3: TGTGCCAGCAGCAACAGCGGGACGAAGAGCAACGAGCAGTACTTC. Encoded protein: CASSNSGTKSNEQYF.

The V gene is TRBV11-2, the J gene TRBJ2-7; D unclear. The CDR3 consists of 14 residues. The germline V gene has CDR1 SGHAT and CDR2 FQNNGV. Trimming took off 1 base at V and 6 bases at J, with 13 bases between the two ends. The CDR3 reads CASSLGGLLREQYF. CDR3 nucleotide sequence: TGTGCCAGCAGCTTAGGGGGTCTCCTTCGCGAGCAGTACTTC.

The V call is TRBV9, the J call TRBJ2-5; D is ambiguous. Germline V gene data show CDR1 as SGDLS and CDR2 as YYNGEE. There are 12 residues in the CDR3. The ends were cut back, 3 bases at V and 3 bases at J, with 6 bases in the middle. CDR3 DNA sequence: TGTGCCAGCAGCGGAACAGAAGAGACCCAGTACTTC. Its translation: CASSGTEETQYF.

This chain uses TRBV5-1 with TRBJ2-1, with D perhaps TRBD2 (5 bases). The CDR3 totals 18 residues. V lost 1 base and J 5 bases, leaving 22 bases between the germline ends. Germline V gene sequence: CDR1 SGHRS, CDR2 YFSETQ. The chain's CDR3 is CASSLSDRSASIHNEQFF. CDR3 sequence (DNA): TGCGCCAGCAGCTTGAGCGATCGTAGCGCCTCGATTCACAATGAGCAGTTCTTC.

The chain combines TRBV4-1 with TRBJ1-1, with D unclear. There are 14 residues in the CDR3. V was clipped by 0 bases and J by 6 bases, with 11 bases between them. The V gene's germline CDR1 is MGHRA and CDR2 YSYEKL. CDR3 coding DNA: TGCGCCAGCAGCCAAGATTTGGGCGGCGCTGAAGCTTTCTTT. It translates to CASSQDLGGAEAFF.

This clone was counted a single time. The CDR3 spells CASRTGTYGYTF. CDR3 nucleotides: TGTGCCAGCAGAACAGGGACCTATGGCTACACCTTC. The V gene is TRBV27, the J gene TRBJ1-2; TRBD1 might be the D (6 bases). V shed 6 bases and J shed 4 bases, with 9 bases lying between them. The CDR3 runs 12 residues. CDR1 and CDR2 (germline): MNHEY, SMNVEV (reference sequence).

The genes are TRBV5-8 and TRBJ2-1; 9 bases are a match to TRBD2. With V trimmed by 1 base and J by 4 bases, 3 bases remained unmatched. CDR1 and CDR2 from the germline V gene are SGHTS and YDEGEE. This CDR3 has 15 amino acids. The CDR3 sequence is CASSLSLAGYNEQFF. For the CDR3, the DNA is TGTGCCAGCAGCTTGTCGCTAGCGGGGTACAATGAGCAGTTCTTC.

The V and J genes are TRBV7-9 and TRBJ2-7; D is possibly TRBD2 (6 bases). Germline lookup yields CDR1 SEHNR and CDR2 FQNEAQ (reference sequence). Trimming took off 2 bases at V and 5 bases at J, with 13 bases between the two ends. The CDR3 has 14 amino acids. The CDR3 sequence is CASSLWTNVDEQYF. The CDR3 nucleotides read TGTGCCAGCAGCTTATGGACTAATGTCGACGAGCAGTACTTC.